This TCR beta chain emerged from a study of T cells in Graves' hyperthyroidism and ophthalmopathy. Study-level information: Peripheral blood collection took place at initial diagnosis, before any treatment. Broader study findings: The model made its ophthalmopathy prediction, and onset followed a median 6.5 months later.

This clonotype was detected a few times. Its antigen is not known. Ophthalmopathy patients had Clinical Activity Score at least 3, NOSPECS grade at least 4, duration under 3 months. A roughly 9.3 ml volume of fresh peripheral blood provided the PBMCs. RNA transcripts were the template for amplifying TCR beta CDR3 regions. The TCR CDR3 first-round RT-PCR relied on the HTBI primer set. Via MiXCR, TCRdb re-called the multiplex PCR reads, giving one row per CDR3 protein. The table lists fewer than 750,000 distinct CDR3 sequences, 13% to 15% of them singletons. Input material: blood. The source of this sequence is a woman aged 45-60 years with Graves' ophthalmopathy.

The chain's CDR3 is CSVEERPNYEQYF. CDR3 nucleotides: TGCAGCGTTGAAGAACGCCCTAACTACGAGCAGTACTTC. The chain joins TRBV29-1 to TRBJ2-7; D call uncertain. Deletions cut 0 bases from V and 3 bases from J, with 9 bases between. This CDR3 is 13 amino acids long. Germline CDR1 is SQVTM and CDR2 is ANQGSEA.